This T cell receptor beta chain was recovered during a study of T cells in localized non-small cell lung cancer. This clone was seen only once. The target antigen is unknown. Overall study findings and caveats: The appearance of a median approximately 57 of the top 100 tumor clones was seen in adjacent lung. A higher density of T cells in blood coincided with extended overall survival.

V lost 4 bases and J 0 bases, leaving 16 bases between the germline ends. CDR1 and CDR2 from the germline V gene are SGHAT and FQNNGV. The CDR3 consists of 17 residues. Profiling relied on immunoSEQ multiplex PCR, and the TCRdb table lists in-frame clones only, not all of them. The sample holds around 80,000 clones; roughly 80% are singletons and the top ten take 15% to 20%. This clonotype originated in a man between 40 and 70 years old with stage II squamous cell lung carcinoma. Specimen: PBMCs, collected before any cancer treatment. The chain carries TRBV11-2 and TRBJ1-3; possibly TRBD1 for D (6 bases). The CDR3 nucleotides are TGTGCCAGCAGCTCAAACGGACAGCGCGTCTCTGGAAACACCATATATTTT. Amino acids: CASSSNGQRVSGNTIYF.